The 25 T cell receptor beta chains below were found in one sample sequenced in a study of cytomegalovirus exposure and HLA in healthy donors. Primers for the PCR totalled 60 Vbeta and 13 Jbeta. The method was immunoSEQ multiplex PCR; TCRdb's version includes in-frame clones alone and lacks a portion of them. There are about 120,000 clones in the sample; under 85% occur only once, and around 1.6% lies in the top ten. Sequencing used PBMCs. These receptor sequences come from a woman aged 18-29 years in good health and CMV-seronegative.

This chain's CDR3 is CASSLSVYGYTF. CDR3 coding DNA: TGTGCCAGCAGCTTGTCAGTCTATGGCTACACCTTC. The chain employs TRBV5-6 and TRBJ1-2; D ambiguous. The CDR3 loop spans 12 amino acids. The V gene lost 1 base and the J gene lost 4 bases, with 5 bases spanning the gap. Per the germline V gene, CDR1 is SGHDT and CDR2 is YYEEEE.

CDR3 in amino acids: CASSPTENPLNQPQHF. The CDR3, as DNA: TGTGCCAGCAGTCCTACGGAGAATCCTCTTAATCAGCCCCAGCATTTT. The chain couples TRBV28 to TRBJ1-5; no reliable D call. Germline CDR1 is MDHEN and CDR2 is SYDVKM. The V end was cut by 5 bases, the J end by 4 bases, with 18 bases between. This CDR3 is built from 16 residues.

The table lists this clone with a few counts. The CDR3 sequence is CSVGGGVENIQYF. The CDR3 DNA sequence: TGCAGCGTGGGCGGCGGGGTGGAAAACATTCAGTACTTC. The rearrangement uses TRBV29-1 and TRBJ2-4, with a possible D match to TRBD2 (6 bases). Trimming took 6 bases from V and 5 from J, leaving 14 bases between them. From germline, CDR1 is SQVTM and CDR2 ANQGSEA. The CDR3 is 13 residues long. The complete variable domain, with remaining parts taken from reference TRBV29-1 and TRBJ2-4, reads SAVISQKPSRDICQRGTSLTIQCQVDSQVTMMFWYRQQPGQSLTLIATANQGSEATYESGFVIDKFPISRPNLTFSTLTVSNMSPEDSSIYLCSVGGGVENIQYFGAGTRLSVL.

The chain links TRBV27 to TRBJ2-5; 7 positions agree with TRBD2. The trim removed 5 bases at V and 2 bases at J, leaving 11 bases unmatched. From germline, CDR1 is MNHEY and CDR2 SMNVEV (reference sequence). The CDR3 is 16 amino acids. DNA of the CDR3: TGTGCCAGCAGTAAAGGGACTACCCTCCGACAAGAGACCCAGTACTTC. Its translation: CASSKGTTLRQETQYF.

This clone was recorded once. The V and J genes are TRBV6-5 and TRBJ2-5; D may be TRBD2 (5 bases). Looked up from germline, CDR1 is MNHEY and CDR2 is SVGAGI. This CDR3 comprises 15 residues. V lost 5 bases and J 5 bases, leaving 18 bases between the germline ends. CDR3 nucleotides: TGTGCCAGCAGTCCCCGCACGGGGTCTTGGGAGACCCAGTACTTC. Amino acids: CASSPRTGSWETQYF.

As DNA, the CDR3 is TGTGCCAGCAGTTGGGACAGGGGGCGCGGAAGCTCCTATAATTCACCCCTCCACTTT. Its protein product is CASSWDRGRGSSYNSPLHF. V usage is TRBV5-6 and J usage is TRBJ1-6; 12 bases are a match to TRBD1. The CDR3 loop spans 19 amino acids. The germline V gene encodes CDR1 SGHDT and CDR2 YYEEEE. J was trimmed by 0 bases and V by 5 bases; bases with no gene match: 9.

J is TRBJ2-7 and V is TRBV28, with D tentatively TRBD1 (7 bases). Trimming pared 5 bases from V and 2 bases from J, leaving 13 bases between. There are 14 residues in the CDR3. Germline CDR1 reads MDHEN; CDR2 reads SYDVKM. The chain's CDR3 is CASSLGGTAYEQYF. CDR3 sequence (DNA): TGTGCCAGCAGTCTCGGCGGGACAGCCTACGAGCAGTACTTC.

This clone was found a few times. CDR3 region: CASSQEMGSRGSLGGQFF. CDR3 in DNA: TGTGCCAGCAGCCAAGAGATGGGGAGCAGGGGGTCCCTCGGGGGGCAGTTCTTC. The V and J genes are TRBV4-2 and TRBJ2-1; D might be TRBD1 (7 bases). The CDR3 consists of 18 residues. Germline V gives CDR1 LGHNA, CDR2 YNFKEQ. The ends were cut back, 0 bases at V and 12 bases at J, with 27 bases in the middle.

V is TRBV28 and J is TRBJ2-7; no definite D call. This CDR3 is built from 14 residues. Trimming took 2 bases from V and 2 from J, leaving 10 bases between them. The germline gives CDR1 MDHEN, CDR2 SYDVKM. This CDR3 is CASSLGIFTYEQYF. CDR3 in DNA: TGTGCCAGCAGTTTAGGCATATTCACCTACGAGCAGTACTTC. The full variable domain, rest sourced from reference TRBV28 and TRBJ2-7, is DVKVTQSSRYLVKRTGEKVFLECVQDMDHENMFWYRQDPGLGLRLIYFSYDVKMKEKGDIPEGYSVSREKKERFSLILESASTNQTSMYLCASSLGIFTYEQYFGPGTRLTVT.

The CDR3 reads CASSPIPGTDSYEQYF. CDR3 in DNA: TGTGCCAGCAGCCCGATACCCGGGACAGATTCCTACGAGCAGTACTTC. The V gene is TRBV7-9, the J gene TRBJ2-7, with TRBD1 identical over 7 bases. Germline assignment: CDR1 SEHNR and CDR2 FQNEAQ (reference sequence). V was pared by 5 bases and J by 1 base, with 11 bases of the junction left unmatched. The CDR3 sequence is 16 residues long.

This rearrangement joins TRBV30 to TRBJ1-2; tentative D call: TRBD1 (6 bases). This CDR3 comprises 14 residues. Germline CDR1 GTSNPN, CDR2 SVGIG (reference sequence). V shed 2 bases and J shed 7 bases, with 17 bases lying between them. CDR3 residues: CAWSPRGGGRGYTF. The CDR3 region has the DNA TGTGCCTGGAGTCCAAGGGGGGGAGGTCGTGGCTACACCTTC.

This rearrangement joins TRBV29-1 to TRBJ1-1; D gene uncertain. The CDR3 contains 11 residues. V dropped 3 bases and J dropped 1 base, with 3 bases sitting between them. The V gene's germline CDR1 is SQVTM and CDR2 ANQGSEA. The CDR3 DNA sequence: TGCAGCGTTGACCAGAACACTGAAGCTTTCTTT. Protein product: CSVDQNTEAFF.

V gene TRBV5-1 combines with J gene TRBJ1-1; D may be TRBD1 (5 bases). The V and J ends lost 0 bases and 3 bases respectively, with 24 bases between them. CDR1 is SGHRS and CDR2 is YFSETQ in the germline V gene. CDR3 length equals 19 residues. This CDR3 is CASSLDSLSWQGMDTEAFF. The CDR3 DNA is TGCGCCAGCAGCTTGGATTCTCTTTCGTGGCAGGGTATGGACACTGAAGCTTTCTTT.

The V gene is TRBV27, the J gene TRBJ1-2; 7 nucleotides line up with TRBD1. Germline CDR1 and CDR2: MNHEY and SMNVEV (reference sequence). Trimming cost V 5 bases and J 7 bases; bases outside gene matches: 16. CDR3 length: 16 residues. CDR3 in DNA: TGTGCCAGCAGTCGACTCTCCGGGACAGAGCTTTCTGGCTACACCTTC. This codes for CASSRLSGTELSGYTF.

The chain is built from TRBV4-1 and TRBJ2-2; D is unclear. V lost 6 bases and J lost 7, with 15 bases in between. CDR1 is MGHRA and CDR2 is YSYEKL in the germline V gene. This CDR3 comprises 14 residues. This chain's CDR3 is CASSPKNRDGELFF. CDR3 nucleotides: TGCGCCAGCAGTCCCAAAAATCGAGACGGGGAGCTGTTTTTT.

This clone was observed once. The chain has TRBV2 and TRBJ2-6; D ambiguous. V was clipped by 5 bases and J by 5 bases, with 4 bases between them. This CDR3 region has 12 residues. The germline CDR1 and CDR2 sequences are SNHLY and FYNNEI. CDR3 in DNA: TGTGCCAGCAGTTCTCGGGCCAACGTCCTGACTTTC. It translates to CASSSRANVLTF.

This clone was counted only a few times. The chain employs TRBV5-6 and TRBJ2-7, with 8 bases matching TRBD1. The CDR3 extends over 13 amino acids. Germline assignment: CDR1 SGHDT and CDR2 YYEEEE. After removal of 4 bases from V and 6 bases from J, the junction contained 6 bases not matched to a gene. The CDR3 DNA sequence: TGTGCCAGCAGCCGACAGGGGAGAAGCGAGCAGTACTTC. Its protein product is CASSRQGRSEQYF.

This clone has a handful of counts. The chain combines TRBV5-6 with TRBJ1-1; D unclear. The germline V gene has CDR1 SGHDT and CDR2 YYEEEE. The CDR3 is 12 residues long. V dropped 3 bases and J dropped 6 bases, with 9 bases sitting between them. The DNA for the CDR3 is TGTGCCAGCAGCTCGGGGAGTTCTGAAGCTTTCTTT. It yields the protein CASSSGSSEAFF.

The chain couples TRBV6-6 to TRBJ2-4; D gene uncertain. Trimming left V 4 bases short and J 2 bases short, with 12 bases between. Germline V lookup: CDR1 MNHNY, CDR2 SVGAGI (reference sequence). The CDR3 is 15 amino acids. The DNA of the CDR3 is TGTGCCAGCAGTTCCGACATGATTTCCAAAAACATTCAGTACTTC. Translating gives CASSSDMISKNIQYF.

V gene TRBV19 combines with J gene TRBJ1-6, with D uncertain. Trimming pared 5 bases from V and 7 bases from J, leaving 9 bases between. This CDR3 has 13 amino acids. Germline-derived CDR1 and CDR2 are LNHDA and SQIVND (reference sequence). CDR3 sequence: CASSPRVNSPLHF. The CDR3 bases are TGTGCCAGTAGTCCGCGAGTCAATTCACCCCTCCACTTT.

This rearrangement joins TRBV7-2 to TRBJ2-2; possible D gene TRBD1, 6 bases. CDR1 is SGHTA and CDR2 is FQGNSA in the germline V gene. V gave up 3 bases and J gave up 3 bases, with 8 bases separating them. There are 14 residues in the CDR3. The CDR3 is CASSLDSDTGELFF. The CDR3, as DNA: TGTGCCAGCAGCTTGGACAGCGACACCGGGGAGCTGTTTTTT.

This clone appeared once. The chain uses TRBV11-3 and TRBJ1-1, with D unclear. CDR3 length: 13 amino acids. Germline V lookup: CDR1 SGHNT, CDR2 YENEEA. V was cut by 2 bases and J by 3 bases, with 7 bases left in between. The CDR3 region has the DNA TGTGCCAGCAGCTTAAGCGGGGACACTGAAGCTTTCTTT. It is translated as CASSLSGDTEAFF.

V is TRBV10-3 and J is TRBJ2-1, with a weak D call TRBD2 (7 bases). This CDR3 has 14 amino acids. V lost 3 bases and J 7 bases, leaving 13 bases between the germline ends. Germline V lookup: CDR1 ENHRY, CDR2 SYGVKD. Here the CDR3 DNA reads TGTGCCATCAGTGAAGGGGGGCGGGGGAATGAGCAGTTCTTC. Amino acid sequence: CAISEGGRGNEQFF.

The genes are TRBV30 and TRBJ2-7, with 10 positions matching TRBD1. The CDR3 is 13 amino acids. Trimming cost V 1 base and J 6 bases; bases outside gene matches: 3. CDR1 GTSNPN and CDR2 SVGIG come from the germline V gene (reference sequence). In DNA form, the CDR3 reads TGTGCCTGGAGTGCTGGGACAGGGGTCGAGCAGTACTTC. This gives the protein CAWSAGTGVEQYF.

The chain recombines TRBV25-1 with TRBJ1-5; 7 bases fit TRBD1. V lost 4 bases to trimming and J lost 4 bases; unmatched junction nucleotides: 10. The CDR3 is made up of 16 amino acids. The germline gives CDR1 MGHDK, CDR2 SYGVNS. The chain's CDR3 is CASSAAGQETNQPQHF. The CDR3 region has the DNA TGTGCCAGCAGTGCCGCCGGACAGGAGACGAATCAGCCCCAGCATTTT. Full variable domain (remainder filled in from reference TRBV25-1 and TRBJ1-5): EADIYQTPRYLVIGTGKKITLECSQTMGHDKMYWYQQDPGMELHLIHYSYGVNSTEKGDLSSESTVSRIRTEHFPLTLESARPSHTSQYLCASSAAGQETNQPQHFGDGTRLSIL.